This T cell receptor beta chain derives from a study of blood T cells in healthy people across ages (dated by TCRdb to between 2014 and 2017). Some background on the complete study: Template switching captured roughly one uniquely barcoded TCR beta cDNA molecule per two T cells in model experiments. Age-related changes in TCR beta repertoire diversity were measured in the study by deep sequencing normalized with unique cDNA molecular identifiers. The donors were split into four age groups: young (average about 15 years), middle-aged (over 35), aged (62) and long-lived (roughly 77). To avoid experimental bias, donors of different ages were randomly spread across the sequencing lanes. Using the same blood draw, the study looked at two additional independent replicas of 1 million unique cDNA reads for two donors, one aged 18 to 30 and the other aged 80 or older. Overall results and qualifications from the work: Since profiling was done on bulk unsorted PBMCs, naive and antigen-experienced compartments could not be conclusively compared. Estimates of total diversity based on one million sequenced T cells were considered lower bounds and underestimates. Observed TCR beta diversity per million T cells fell roughly linearly with age, and a significant reduction was already apparent by age approximately 40. Donor CMV infection status was unknown, potentially confounding age-related changes in expanded clonotypes. The long-lived group showed more naive CD4+ T cells, fewer expanded clones and increased TCR diversity than the aged group, suggesting age selection. There was a strong correlation between observed TCR beta diversity and the percentage of naive T cells measured by flow cytometry.

The V and J ends are trimmed by 1 base and 4 bases, leaving 13 bases between them. Per the germline V gene (reference sequence), PRHDT is the CDR1 and FYEKMQ is the CDR2. The CDR3 runs 15 residues from the cysteine to the phenylalanine. The only DNA kept is the CDR3, 45 bases in frame from the first base. A few counts support this clonotype. Its antigen specificity is not known. Base qualities are not at hand, and no much larger clone is one base apart. Donors were under 40 systemically healthy Caucasian individuals from Russia aged 6 to 90 years. Each donor gave ten milliliters of peripheral blood, collected into EDTA-treated Vacutainer tubes. Ficoll-Paque density-gradient centrifugation was used to isolate PBMCs, with at least 7 million per sample. Total RNA was extracted from PBMCs with Trizol reagent, with at least 5 micrograms obtained per sample. For every donor, an aliquot of PBMCs went through flow cytometry to measure the percentages of naive CD45RAhigh/CD27high T cells.

The method behind the library was 5' RACE. Sequencing was performed on an Illumina HiSeq 2500. A second PCR of about 6 to 11 cycles was performed with a sample-barcoded 5' primer and a J-beta primer mix. Each TCR beta cDNA molecule received a unique molecular identifier from a template-switch 5' adaptor carrying 12 random nucleotides. Each sample yielded at least 2.5 million CDR3-containing paired-end reads. The Mint cDNA synthesis kit, primed by a TRBC-specific oligonucleotide, was used to synthesize first-strand cDNA from all RNA. Following uracil-DNA glycosylase treatment, a first 18-cycle PCR with universal primers M1SS and BC2_uni_R was performed on all cDNA. In the paper's pipeline: For normalization, 1 million high-quality reads, each with a distinct molecular identifier, were randomly selected from each sample. Reads sharing molecular identifiers were discarded rather than binned into consensus sequences. MiTCR, run with a Q25 quality threshold and the strictest error-elimination algorithm, handled CDR3 identification, clonotype clustering and error correction. A nonparametric unseen species model with Euler transformation was used to estimate lower-bound total TCR beta diversity. The public reads were quality trimmed at Q25 with fastp and then assembled into clones with MiXCR by TCRdb, keeping productive beta chains. Rows are combined by CDR3 protein, so each entry shows the most common genes and DNA. These V and J calls derive from TCRdb rather than the authors' analysis. Present in this sample are about 1.6 million distinct CDR3 sequences, about 32% of which were seen just once. Around 11% of the sample comes from the top ten.

The sample taken for sequencing was blood. The V and J segments used are TRBV13 and TRBJ1-2; TRBD1 is a possible D gene, resting on 6 matching bases. The source is a woman in her 30s in good health. The encoded CDR3 is CASSLALQGPYGYTF. The DNA sequence is as follows: TGTGCCAGCAGCTTAGCCCTACAGGGACCCTATGGCTACACCTTC.